This T cell receptor (beta chain) was sequenced for a study of cytomegalovirus exposure and HLA in healthy donors (dated by TCRdb to between 2016 and 2019). Broadly, across the study: According to an earlier analysis of several hundred of the donors, some 180 million T cells yielded 120 million or so unique TCR beta sequences and approximately 300 Gb of sequence data. An early release that covered about 600 HLA-typed donors contained 300 to 350 gigabases of sequencing data and about 93 million unique TCR sequences. Among the roughly 380 genotyped donors, about 85% belonged to the genetic ancestry cluster associated with self-reported Caucasian donors. The aim of the study was to test whether cataloging public T cell receptors could identify signatures of past pathogen exposure. The study profiled the T cell repertoires of 550 to 700 subjects by immunosequencing and related them to cytomegalovirus serostatus. Besides the first cohort of approximately 670 subjects, a separate validation cohort made up of 90 to 150 different subjects was used. The study combined high-throughput TCR immunosequencing, statistical association of individual TCRs with disease status, and machine learning to predict cytomegalovirus infection status. A later analysis re-examined previously published TCR beta repertoires from just over 650 donors and added high-resolution HLA genotyping to investigate patterns of TCR occurrence. In the later analysis, no new phenotypic data were used to find candidate immune exposures; instead, reliance was placed on TCR beta sequences and their occurrence across donors. To decide whether each TCR beta V gene segment behaved as functional or pseudogenic, an earlier analysis of several hundred of the donors relied on high-throughput TCR beta sequencing. Donor age, sex, ethnicity and CMV serostatus were collected together with the repertoire data. In a later genetic analysis, genome-wide SNP genotypes for about three fifths of the roughly 670 donors were used, and that subset was treated as a discovery cohort. Every discovery cohort repertoire had been produced on one sequencing platform. Class I and class II HLA loci were covered by the typing at four-digit resolution. The number of donors typed differed by locus, with roughly 620-630 for A, B, C, DRB1 and DQB1, roughly 520 for DQA1, 600 to 610 for DPA1, and about 450 for DPB1. Because of strong linkage in the cohort, roughly five DR-DQ haplotypes were treated as single units for association and clustering. Among some 410 genotyped donors of the cohort, an average of approximately 240,000 unique TCR beta nucleotide sequences was sequenced per donor, of which roughly 18% were non-productive. Here is what the overall study found, with its caveats: Seventeen rarely observed V segments, including chromosome 9 orphons, were excluded from the earlier analysis of almost 600 of the donors because counts were too low. Because HLA typing was unavailable for some donors at each locus, only the typed subset was used in association tests. A further reported finding was that TCR beta sequences accurately predicted the HLA-A and HLA-B alleles for most subjects in the first cohort. Several of the top co-occurrence clusters appeared to be linked to parvovirus B19, influenza, CMV and Epstein-Barr virus, according to a later analysis. A total of roughly 160 TCR beta chains were listed by the study as associated with cytomegalovirus. The sequencing pipeline was judged likely to have produced a cluster of highly shared sequence variants as a technical artifact. According to a later analysis, TCR association rates differed among HLA loci, with DRB1 alleles showing the most associated TCRs and HLA-C alleles showing the fewest. Because the 87-base-pair reads could not distinguish some IMGT-functional V segments, including TRBV6-2 and TRBV6-3, those segments were excluded. For the cohort, immune exposure information was limited to CMV serostatus. Assigning TCR associations to individual alleles was difficult when HLA alleles, especially DR and DQ, strongly co-occurred. According to a later genetic analysis, donors in an Asian-associated ancestry cluster had fewer N-insertions in productive TCRs than the roughly 670-donor mean. Cytomegalovirus status was reported to be diagnosed by the classifier with high specificity and sensitivity in both the original and validation cohorts. An earlier analysis of some 560 of the donors showed that most TCR beta V segments appeared in productive rearrangements either about 87% or about 30% of the time, which broadly matched IMGT annotations. The cohort was sequenced for TCR beta chains only, and without alpha or paired-chain data the features that could be detected were limited. Across donors, most TCR sequences were observed very rarely, whereas some public TCRs were present in many individuals. Three of the identified cytomegalovirus-associated TCR beta chains were confirmed in vitro to be specific for cytomegalovirus antigens. Linkage disequilibrium might explain the correlated functional status among segregating V segments, but an unknown experimental factor could not be excluded. Presence/absence analyses assumed roughly uniform sequencing depth across donors, an assumption that may not hold. According to the authors, the approach could potentially be generalized to other disease states and immunological phenotypes. A later genetic analysis associated a missense DCLRE1C variant with V-gene and J-gene trimming of TCR beta chains, and an independent cohort replicated the association. Specific HLA alleles were associated with 18,000 or so TCR beta sequences at a false discovery rate of 0.05 in a later analysis. A later analysis found that HLA-associated TCR beta chains were more clonally expanded and had lower generation probabilities than equally common non-associated chains. According to a later analysis, most CMV-associated TCR beta chains appeared to be HLA-restricted, and the HLA associations seemed to be driven largely by CMV exposure.

The cohort was made up of approximately 700 healthy bone marrow donors. All cohort members were sampled while nominally healthy, although unrecorded immune exposures were likely present. The donor tested CMV seropositive and was one of the 289 seropositive cohort members. Every donor gave a peripheral blood sample, and the peripheral blood mononuclear cells from that sample were used for TCR beta sequencing. The Qiagen DNeasy Blood Extraction Kit was used to extract genomic DNA from the blood cell samples. A remark on this clone: Its antigen is unknown. Base-call qualities are not available, and no considerably larger clone is one nucleotide away.

To prepare the library, the immunoSEQ multiplex PCR assay was applied. For the multiplex PCR, a mixture combining 60 forward primers for TCR Vbeta segments and 13 reverse primers for TCR Jbeta segments was used. Amplification of the CDR3 region of rearranged TCR beta genes was performed with a multiplex PCR assay on genomic DNA. The amplified TCR beta libraries were sequenced on the Illumina HiSeq System as 87-base-pair reads. The study's own analysis went as follows. Across the roughly 700 repertoires, a later analysis counted roughly 84 million unique TCR beta chains, about 10 million of which were shared by at least two donors. To remove PCR and sequencing errors, raw reads were error-corrected and collapsed into unique sequences using a nearest-neighbor algorithm that merged closely related sequences. V, D and J gene segments were assigned by aligning CDR3 sequences to IMGT reference sequences. For a sequence to be retained, a match of at least six nucleotides was required to both a V gene segment and a J gene segment. A rearrangement counted as productive if the CDR3 had no stop codons and remained in frame with V and J, and every other rearrangement counted as non-productive. CDR3 was defined by IMGT convention, running from the second conserved V-encoded cysteine to the conserved J-encoded phenylalanine. The earlier analysis of some 580 of the donors excluded any sequence lacking an unambiguous match to a single V gene segment. An earlier analysis of some 610 of the donors called V segments functional above 56.7% productive rearrangements and segregating when the between-donor standard deviation exceeded 5%. A statistical classification framework was built for diagnosing cytomegalovirus status from the catalog of TCR beta chain sequences. In a later analysis, V and J genes were assigned by comparing TCR nucleotide sequences against IMGT/GENE-DB human TR gene sequences. In a later analysis, CDR3 sequences and most-parsimonious VDJ recombination scenarios were assigned using the TCRdist pipeline. In a later analysis, every TCR beta chain was defined by the combination of its CDR3 amino acid sequence and its V-gene family, and reads without a unique V-gene family were dropped. In a later analysis, several hundred highly shared, low-generation-probability nucleotide sequences were removed to address suspected cross-contamination and a sequencing artifact. In a later analysis, a clonal expansion index was calculated for each public chain from normalized within-repertoire ranks of inferred template counts. In a later analysis, generation probabilities were computed using a VDJ recombination model fitted to out-of-frame rearrangements, and the results were checked against IGoR. In a later analysis, hypergeometric tests were used to score TCR-TCR, TCR-HLA and TCR-CMV co-occurrence, with a repertoire-size bias correction applied to TCR pairs. A later analysis estimated false discovery rates by permuting HLA or CMV assignments 20 times. A later analysis grouped co-occurring TCRs with DBSCAN, adding TCRdist sequence similarity when clustering within HLA-allele-positive subsets. Repertoires with fewer than 30,000 or more than 120,000 public chains were left out of co-occurrence clustering, as were a handful of repertoires with anomalous nucleotide sharing. TCRdb took over this immuneACCESS table, retaining in-frame rearrangements with V and J assigned. Such tables are incomplete; in checked studies, under half of the missing clones stem from an unresolved V gene, and the remainder is unexplained. That table is the source of V, J and clone size, and D and trimming were worked out from the DNA. The sample table contains approximately 130,000 clones; only one count was recorded for over 6.5% of them. The ten largest clones take up approximately 6.6% of the sample.

CDR1 SEHNR and CDR2 FQNEAQ were looked up in the germline V gene (reference sequence). The cysteine opens and the phenylalanine closes a CDR3 of 16 amino acids. Only CDR3 DNA remains: 48 bases, in frame from the first base. V lost 6 bases and J lost 3 bases, and the count of bases not matched to a germline gene is 12. Recombination linked TRBV7-9 to TRBJ2-5, and 8 junction bases match TRBD1. Sequencing was carried out using PBMCs. The source is a middle-aged woman in good health and CMV-seropositive. The bases are TGTGCCAGCAGAGGGCCGGGACAGGTCGGTAAAGAGACCCAGTACTTC. Protein translation: CASRGPGQVGKETQYF.